The next 15 T cell receptor beta chains were all read from a single sample in a study of early T cells in non-severe SARS-CoV-2 infection. TCRdb called the 5' RACE reads again in MiXCR, with one record for every CDR3 protein. The sample includes about 29,000 distinct CDR3 sequences, roughly 5.1% of them seen just once. Sequencing input: whole blood. The receptors come from an adult who was a healthcare worker with PCR-confirmed SARS-CoV-2 infection or an uninfected control (not recorded which).

V is TRBV15 and J is TRBJ1-3; D ambiguous. Between the trimmed V and J ends, which lost 6 bases and 1 base, there was a span of 19 bases. CDR1 LNHNV and CDR2 YYDKDF come from the germline V gene (reference sequence). This CDR3 comprises 17 residues. This chain's CDR3 is CATSKQRGLSSGNTIYF. The CDR3 region has the DNA TGTGCCACCAGTAAACAACGAGGGTTATCATCTGGAAACACCATATATTTT.

The sample holds many counts of this clonotype. The chain uses TRBV7-8 and TRBJ2-5, with TRBD2 matching over 8 bases. Germline CDR1 is SGHVS and CDR2 is FQNEAQ. With 1 base clipped from V and 1 base from J, the junction kept 5 bases outside the gene matches. The length of the CDR3 is 16 residues. As DNA, the CDR3 is TGTGCCAGCAGCTTAGTATTAGCGGGATCCCAAGAGACCCAGTACTTC. Translated: CASSLVLAGSQETQYF.

This clonotype has just a few counts. The CDR3 reads CASSLKPRPFTGELFF. The CDR3 DNA reads as TGTGCCAGCAGCTTAAAGCCGAGACCCTTCACCGGGGAGCTGTTTTTT. The rearrangement uses TRBV7-2 and TRBJ2-2, with no clear D. Germline CDR1 and CDR2: SGHTA and FQGNSA. The CDR3 spans 16 residues. The V end was cut by 2 bases, the J end by 4 bases, with 14 bases between.

The chain has TRBV9 and TRBJ2-3; D is perhaps TRBD2 (6 bases). This CDR3 is built from 14 residues. Germline V gives CDR1 SGDLS, CDR2 YYNGEE. The V and J ends lost 3 bases and 3 bases respectively, with 11 bases between them. This CDR3 reads CASSGSGSTDTQYF. DNA for the CDR3: TGTGCCAGCAGCGGTAGCGGATCTACAGATACGCAGTATTTT.

This clonotype was found many times. This chain connects TRBV5-1 to TRBJ2-7; the D gene could be TRBD1 or TRBD2 (5 bases each). The CDR3 spans 16 residues. CDR1 is SGHRS and CDR2 is YFSETQ in the germline V gene. V was trimmed by 4 bases and J by 2 bases, leaving 19 bases between them. Here the CDR3 reads CASSVGPGPETYEQYF. The CDR3 DNA reads as TGCGCCAGCAGCGTGGGACCGGGCCCCGAGACCTACGAGCAGTACTTC.

This clonotype showed up just a few times. This sequence joins TRBV7-6 and TRBJ2-3, with 15 bases fitting TRBD2. Per germline, CDR1 SGHVS and CDR2 FNYEAQ. Trimming at V came to 5 bases and at J to 6 bases, leaving 12 bases not matched to a gene. The CDR3 extends over 18 amino acids. CDR3 in amino acids: CASSGTSGGSGSSDTQYF. Written as DNA, the CDR3 is TGTGCCAGCAGCGGGACTAGCGGGGGGTCTGGGTCTTCCGATACGCAGTATTTT.

The chain couples TRBV11-2 to TRBJ2-5; the D gene is possibly TRBD2 (5 bases). V was clipped by 4 bases and J by 2 bases, with 8 bases between them. Looked up from germline, CDR1 is SGHAT and CDR2 is FQNNGV. CDR3 length equals 13 residues. Here the CDR3 DNA reads TGTGCCAGCAGCTCCGGGGTACAAGAGACCCAGTACTTC. Protein sequence: CASSSGVQETQYF.

This rearrangement joins TRBV25-1 to TRBJ2-7, with a possible D match to TRBD1 (7 bases). Germline V gene data show CDR1 as MGHDK and CDR2 as SYGVNS. Trimming stripped 9 bases from V and 3 bases from J, with 21 bases between. There are 15 residues in the CDR3. The CDR3 DNA reads as TGTGCCAGTACGGATACAGGGGAGGATATCTACGAGCAGTACTTC. Translation: CASTDTGEDIYEQYF.

The gene calls are TRBV3-1 and TRBJ1-4; D gene ambiguous. The germline V and J ends were trimmed by 1 base and 12 bases, with 15 bases remaining between them. Germline CDR1 and CDR2: LGHDT and YNNKEL (reference sequence). This CDR3 has 14 residues. CDR3 coding DNA: TGTGCCAGCAGCCAAGGGGAAATTCGGTATCAACTGTTTTTT. Translating it yields CASSQGEIRYQLFF.

The table lists this clonotype with many counts. V and J are TRBV5-4 and TRBJ2-1; D gene ambiguous. Trimming cost V 0 bases and J 5 bases, with 0 bases left between them. Germline CDR1 SGHNT, CDR2 YYREEE (reference sequence). The CDR3 is made up of 11 amino acids. CDR3 DNA sequence: TGTGCCAGCAGCTTGGACAATGAGCAGTTCTTC. Translated, it gives CASSLDNEQFF.

This clonotype was seen repeatedly, ten times or more. The rearrangement uses TRBV19 and TRBJ1-1, with 11 nucleotides matching TRBD1. With V trimmed by 6 bases and J by 2 bases, 2 bases remained unmatched. The V gene's germline CDR1 is LNHDA and CDR2 SQIVND (reference sequence). The CDR3 has 14 amino acids. The CDR3 DNA reads TGTGCCAGTAGCGGGACAGGGGGTAACACTGAAGCTTTCTTT. Translation gives CASSGTGGNTEAFF.

This clonotype was recorded at least ten times. The chain combines TRBV7-2 with TRBJ1-4, with D hard to call. The CDR3 is 14 residues long. Trimming pared 2 bases from V and 4 bases from J, leaving 8 bases between. The germline CDR1 and CDR2 sequences are SGHTA and FQGNSA. This CDR3 is CASSLLARNEKLFF. CDR3 coding DNA: TGTGCCAGCAGCTTATTGGCGCGTAATGAAAAACTGTTTTTT.

CDR3 coding DNA: TGTGCCAGCTCACGGCGGACGAACACCGGGGAGCTGTTTTTT. Translated: CASSRRTNTGELFF. The genes are TRBV18 and TRBJ2-2; D uncertain. This CDR3 has 14 residues. The V gene's germline CDR1 is KGHSH and CDR2 LQKENI. Trimming took 4 bases from V and 0 from J, leaving 6 bases between them.

This clonotype occurred many times. The rearrangement uses TRBV20-1 and TRBJ2-1; D not resolved. The CDR3 sequence is 13 residues long. Trimming removed 6 bases at V and 1 base at J, with 10 bases between. The V gene's germline CDR1 is DFQATT and CDR2 SNEGSKA (reference sequence). This CDR3 reads CSAGIKSYNEQFF. The CDR3 DNA sequence: TGCAGTGCGGGCATTAAGTCCTACAATGAGCAGTTCTTC.

This clonotype is medium-sized in the sample. The gene calls are TRBV7-6 and TRBJ1-1; D ambiguous. The germline V gene encodes CDR1 SGHVS and CDR2 FNYEAQ. The CDR3 runs 13 residues. The germline V and J ends were trimmed by 2 bases and 1 base, with 5 bases remaining between them. CDR3 region: CASSLSRNTEAFF. Here the CDR3 DNA reads TGTGCCAGCAGCTTATCGCGGAACACTGAAGCTTTCTTT.